This entry is about one T cell receptor (beta chain). This entry belongs to a study of blood T cell repertoires in COVID-19. As for the study in general: Samples representing acute and convalescent COVID-19 were sourced from the United States, Italy and Spain.

As handled by the study authors: Reference gene primer amplification in the assay estimated nucleated cell counts. Measured with immunoSEQ multiplex PCR; TCRdb has only the in-frame clones, and not every one. That table supplies the V and J calls and clone size; D and trimming were determined from the DNA. The sample records hundreds of thousands of clones, over 75% being singletons. With 3 bases clipped from V and 3 bases from J, the junction kept 0 bases outside the gene matches. Germline CDR1 reads SSHAT; CDR2 reads FNYEAQ (reference sequence). The CDR3 is 13 residues long. Participants' own reports of clinical history determined their cohort assignment. Symptom resolution, clearance, or two negative PCRs marked the recovered donors of Cohort 3.

Sequenced material: PBMCs or T cells enriched from blood (not recorded which). This chain connects TRBV7-7 to TRBJ1-1; 8 bases align to TRBD1. This sequence was found in a man aged 35-49 years who had recovered from COVID-19. The CDR3: CASSLDRDTEAFF. The CDR3 DNA sequence: TGTGCCAGCAGCTTGGACAGGGACACTGAAGCTTTCTTT.